The present TCR beta chain was sequenced within a study of early stage breast cancer tumors. Study background: About 80% of the 16 invasive tumors were ER+, PR+ and HER2-.

Each sample had two DNA replicates, about 0.5 ug blood or around 1.4 ug tissue. Clones were sequenced by immunoSEQ multiplex PCR, and TCRdb holds only the in-frame ones, with some missing. The table shows around 28,000 clones, with roughly 55% occurring only once. Points from the study as a whole: Most shared enriched TCRB sequences were commonly generated ones.

A note on this clone: The antigen remains unidentified.

Germline loops: CDR1 SGHRS, CDR2 YFSETQ. The CDR3 is made up of 14 amino acids. V was cut by 5 bases and J by 3 bases, with 14 bases left in between. Roughly 18-50 mg of tissue was diced for each tumor. The source material was breast tumor tissue. The chain employs TRBV5-1 and TRBJ1-2, with D possibly being TRBD1 (6 bases). This receptor was identified in a person aged 45 to 59 with breast cancer. Here the CDR3 reads CASSGLGGDYGYTF. The CDR3 DNA sequence: TGCGCCAGCAGTGGATTAGGGGGAGACTATGGCTACACCTTC.